Listed below are T cell receptor beta chains from one sample, sequenced in a study of cytomegalovirus exposure and HLA in healthy donors. The method was immunoSEQ multiplex PCR; TCRdb's version includes in-frame clones alone and lacks a portion of them. The sample includes some 220,000 clones, around 80% of them seen just once. Sequencing was carried out using PBMCs. The origin of the receptors is a boy aged 10-17 years in good health and CMV-seronegative. The CDR3 runs from the conserved cysteine through the conserved F or W. The order of the fields is J gene, V gene, clone size, D gene, CDR3 protein, CDR3 DNA. The D gene is left open where the match is weak. Rows give clone size only sometimes, using once, few, many, or a class for an expanded clone.

TRBJ1-1 | TRBV6-1 | few | TRBD1 | CASSSDRGNTEAFF | TGTGCCAGCAGTTCGGACAGGGGGAACACTGAAGCTTTCTTT
TRBJ2-3 | TRBV5-1 | . | TRBD2 | CASSLQGGRAADTQYF | TGCGCCAGCAGTCTCCAAGGCGGGAGGGCTGCAGATACGCAGTATTTT
TRBJ2-5 | TRBV6-5 | . | TRBD1 | CASSRPGQGETQYF | TGTGCCAGCAGCCGCCCGGGACAGGGAGAGACCCAGTACTTC
TRBJ1-2 | TRBV21-1 | . | . | CASSKTEAAPRGYTF | TGTGCCAGCAGCAAGACAGAGGCGGCTCCTCGAGGCTACACCTTC
TRBJ2-7 | TRBV30 | . | . | CAWSGGETRLYEQYF | TGTGCCTGGAGTGGAGGTGAGACCCGGTTATACGAGCAGTACTTC
TRBJ1-1 | TRBV9 | . | . | CASSSGGQGNTEAFF | TGTGCCAGCAGCTCCGGGGGGCAGGGAAACACTGAAGCTTTCTTT
TRBJ2-7 | TRBV28 | . | TRBD2 | CASSPLAGNSEQYF | TGTGCCAGCAGTCCACTAGCGGGGAACTCCGAGCAGTACTTC
TRBJ2-7 | TRBV5-1 | few | TRBD1 | CASSSDRGGYEQYF | TGCGCCAGCAGCTCGGACAGGGGAGGCTACGAGCAGTACTTC
TRBJ2-2 | TRBV27 | . | . | CASSLFWQKINTGELFF | TGTGCCAGCAGTTTATTTTGGCAAAAGATTAACACCGGGGAGCTGTTTTTT
TRBJ2-5 | TRBV27 | . | . | CASSRPGGTQYF | TGTGCCAGCAGTCGTCCCGGCGGGACCCAGTACTTC
TRBJ2-7 | TRBV10-3 | . | TRBD2 | CAISETGGTYEQYF | TGTGCCATCAGTGAAACGGGGGGGACCTACGAGCAGTACTTC
TRBJ1-2 | TRBV6-5 | . | TRBD1 | CASSYRQGSHGYTF | TGTGCCAGCAGTTACAGACAGGGGAGCCATGGCTACACCTTC
TRBJ1-2 | TRBV19 | . | TRBD1 | CASRRPNLQGKGYTF | TGTGCCAGTAGAAGGCCCAATCTACAGGGGAAGGGCTACACCTTC
TRBJ1-2 | TRBV19 | . | . | CASSITRVYGYTF | TGTGCCAGTAGTATTACCAGGGTTTATGGCTACACCTTC
TRBJ2-3 | TRBV2 | few | TRBD2 | CASSLERETSDTQYF | TGTGCCAGCAGCCTCGAGCGGGAAACTTCAGATACGCAGTATTTT
TRBJ2-2 | TRBV27 | . | TRBD2 | CASRVPRTGGAGELFF | TGTGCCAGCAGGGTCCCTCGGACGGGAGGGGCCGGGGAGCTGTTTTTT
TRBJ2-2 | TRBV30 | few | TRBD2 | CAWNRGAGELFF | TGTGCCTGGAATCGGGGGGCCGGGGAGCTGTTTTTT
TRBJ2-7 | TRBV5-1 | . | . | CASSFLGKNEQYF | TGCGCCAGCAGCTTCCTCGGGAAGAACGAGCAGTACTTC
TRBJ2-7 | TRBV21-1 | . | . | CASSPWDRGVDEQYF | TGTGCCAGCAGCCCATGGGACAGGGGAGTTGATGAGCAGTACTTC
TRBJ2-1 | TRBV6-1 | . | TRBD2 | CASSEGLAGERNEQFF | TGTGCCAGCAGTGAAGGTTTAGCGGGAGAACGCAATGAGCAGTTCTTC
TRBJ2-5 | TRBV7-2 | . | TRBD1 | CASITSGTGGSQYF | TGTGCCAGCATTACCTCCGGGACAGGGGGTTCCCAGTACTTC
TRBJ2-2 | TRBV7-3 | . | TRBD2 | CASSRGGPGTGELFF | TGTGCCAGCAGCCGGGGGGGGCCGGGAACCGGGGAGCTGTTTTTT
TRBJ2-5 | TRBV5-5 | . | . | CASSSQGRVQETQYF | TGTGCCAGCAGCTCCCAGGGGCGGGTCCAAGAGACCCAGTACTTC
TRBJ2-7 | TRBV19 | . | TRBD2 | CAGSLTSATYEQYF | TGTGCCGGTTCCCTTACTAGCGCCACCTACGAGCAGTACTTC
TRBJ1-6 | TRBV2 | . | . | CASSDVARGVSNSPLHF | TGTGCCAGCAGTGATGTCGCCAGGGGAGTAAGCAATTCACCCCTCCACTTT
TRBJ2-3 | TRBV2 | . | . | CASRRELDTDTQYF | TGTGCCAGCAGGAGGGAGTTGGACACAGATACGCAGTATTTT
TRBJ2-7 | TRBV27 | . | TRBD2 | CASSSRTSDSYEQYF | TGTGCCAGCAGTTCCCGGACTAGCGACTCCTACGAGCAGTACTTC
TRBJ2-1 | TRBV5-1 | . | . | CASSLGAPRPQFF | TGCGCCAGCAGCTTGGGGGCACCACGGCCGCAGTTCTTC
TRBJ2-5 | TRBV5-5 | once | TRBD2 | CASTTGGVEETQYF | TGTGCCAGCACCACGGGGGGGGTGGAGGAGACCCAGTACTTC
TRBJ1-1 | TRBV11-3 | few | . | CASRGLRNTEAFF | TGTGCCAGCAGGGGACTGAGGAACACTGAAGCTTTCTTT
TRBJ1-1 | TRBV10-3 | . | . | CAIKWAAPEGNTEAFF | TGTGCCATCAAGTGGGCAGCCCCAGAGGGGAACACTGAAGCTTTCTTT
TRBJ2-6 | TRBV19 | . | . | CASNAPSSRGANVLTF | TGTGCCAGTAACGCCCCCTCATCCAGGGGGGCCAACGTCCTGACTTTC
TRBJ1-1 | TRBV6-5 | . | TRBD1 | CASRGDRGTEAFF | TGTGCCAGCAGGGGGGACAGGGGCACTGAAGCTTTCTTT
TRBJ2-3 | TRBV5-5 | . | TRBD1 | CASSPGQPTDTQYF | TGTGCCAGCAGCCCGGGACAGCCCACAGATACGCAGTATTTT
TRBJ2-3 | TRBV6-5 | . | . | CASSLRQAVDTQYF | TGTGCCAGCAGTTTACGACAGGCTGTGGATACGCAGTATTTT
TRBJ2-3 | TRBV18 | once | TRBD1 | CASSLGQGAMDTQYF | TGTGCCAGCTCACTGGGACAGGGGGCAATGGATACGCAGTATTTT
TRBJ1-1 | TRBV11-3 | . | . | CASSSNIVQGRAFF | TGTGCCAGCAGCTCGAATATCGTACAGGGAAGAGCTTTCTTT
TRBJ2-1 | TRBV15 | . | . | CATSRRGALNEQFF | TGTGCCACCAGCAGACGGGGTGCGTTAAATGAGCAGTTCTTC
TRBJ2-2 | TRBV30 | . | . | CAWSVSLGSGELFF | TGTGCCTGGAGTGTGTCGCTGGGCTCCGGGGAGCTGTTTTTT
TRBJ2-7 | TRBV2 | . | . | CASSDRTAEQYF | TGTGCCAGCAGTGACAGGACAGCCGAGCAGTACTTC
TRBJ2-1 | TRBV25-1 | . | TRBD1 | CASMASGGFDEQFF | TGTGCCAGCATGGCGTCAGGGGGCTTCGATGAGCAGTTCTTC
TRBJ2-1 | TRBV2 | . | TRBD1 | CARRQGSYNEQFF | TGTGCCCGCCGACAGGGCTCCTACAATGAGCAGTTCTTC
TRBJ1-2 | TRBV10-3 | . | TRBD1 | CAISALWDRRRHGYTF | TGTGCCATCAGTGCTTTATGGGACAGGAGGCGCCATGGCTACACCTTC
TRBJ2-3 | TRBV5-1 | . | TRBD2 | CASSLGLAGGLTDTQYF | TGCGCCAGCAGCTTGGGCTTAGCGGGGGGCCTCACAGATACGCAGTATTTT
TRBJ1-6 | TRBV9 | . | . | CASSVARGADSPLHF | TGTGCCAGCAGCGTAGCTCGGGGAGCGGATTCACCCCTCCACTTT
TRBJ2-3 | TRBV6-6 | . | TRBD1 | CASSYGQGADTQYF | TGTGCCAGCAGTTACGGACAGGGGGCAGATACGCAGTATTTT
TRBJ1-2 | TRBV2 | . | . | CASSVWPNYGYTF | TGTGCCAGCAGTGTTTGGCCTAACTATGGCTACACCTTC
TRBJ1-1 | TRBV11-3 | . | . | CASSFRGRNTEAFF | TGTGCCAGCAGCTTTCGGGGGAGGAACACTGAAGCTTTCTTT
TRBJ1-1 | TRBV7-8 | . | . | CASGLTSEEAFF | TGTGCCAGCGGTCTGACGTCGGAGGAAGCTTTCTTT
TRBJ1-5 | TRBV5-4 | . | . | CASSLQGGDNQPQHF | TGTGCCAGCAGCTTGCAGGGCGGAGACAATCAGCCCCAGCATTTT
TRBJ1-1 | TRBV19 | few | . | CASSSRQGGTEAFF | TGTGCCAGTAGTAGTCGGCAGGGAGGGACTGAAGCTTTCTTT
TRBJ1-1 | TRBV2 | . | . | CASRPDMNTEAFF | TGTGCCAGCAGACCGGACATGAACACTGAAGCTTTCTTT
TRBJ1-2 | TRBV2 | . | . | CASSLSRAEGYTF | TGTGCCAGCAGTCTCAGCAGGGCGGAAGGCTACACCTTC
TRBJ1-1 | TRBV5-1 | . | TRBD1 | CASSLATGVEAFF | TGCGCCAGCAGCTTGGCCACAGGGGTTGAAGCTTTCTTT
TRBJ1-4 | TRBV2 | . | . | CASSGQGGEKLFF | TGTGCCAGCAGTGGTCAGGGAGGTGAAAAACTGTTTTTT
TRBJ1-5 | TRBV19 | . | . | CASNTGNPQPQHF | TGTGCCAGTAATACAGGTAATCCTCAGCCCCAGCATTTT
TRBJ2-1 | TRBV14 | . | TRBD2 | CASSRGSSYNEQFF | TGTGCCAGCAGCCGCGGGAGCTCCTACAATGAGCAGTTCTTC
TRBJ2-1 | TRBV10-2 | . | . | CAAGSRHEQFF | TGCGCCGCAGGGTCTAGGCATGAGCAGTTCTTC
TRBJ2-3 | TRBV11-2 | . | TRBD2 | CASSLDLGTSGRGSTDTQYF | TGTGCCAGCAGCTTAGATCTGGGGACTAGCGGGAGGGGAAGCACAGATACGCAGTATTTT
TRBJ1-3 | TRBV7-9 | . | . | CASSSLGGAAGNTIYF | TGTGCCAGCAGTTCCCTTGGGGGCGCGGCTGGAAACACCATATATTTT